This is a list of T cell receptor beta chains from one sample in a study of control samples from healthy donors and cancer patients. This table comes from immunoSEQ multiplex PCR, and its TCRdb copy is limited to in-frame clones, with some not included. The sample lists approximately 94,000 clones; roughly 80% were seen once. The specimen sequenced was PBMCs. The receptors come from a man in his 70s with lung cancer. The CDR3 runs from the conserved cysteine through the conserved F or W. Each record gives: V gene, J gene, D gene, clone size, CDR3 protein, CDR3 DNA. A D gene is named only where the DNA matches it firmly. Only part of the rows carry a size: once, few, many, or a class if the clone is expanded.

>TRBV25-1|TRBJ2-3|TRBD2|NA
CASSEYKAGVTDTQYF
TGTGCCAGCAGTGAATATAAAGCGGGGGTAACAGATACGCAGTATTTT
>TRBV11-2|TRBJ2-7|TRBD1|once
CASAPGQGASEQYF
TGTGCCAGCGCCCCGGGACAGGGGGCGTCCGAGCAGTACTTC
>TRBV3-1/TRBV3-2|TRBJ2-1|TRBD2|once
CASSQLRGGYYEQFF
TGTGCCAGCAGCCAATTGCGGGGGGGCTATTATGAGCAGTTCTTC
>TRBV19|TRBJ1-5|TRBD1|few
CASSPGQGKGNQPQHF
TGTGCCAGTAGTCCTGGACAGGGGAAGGGCAATCAGCCCCAGCATTTT
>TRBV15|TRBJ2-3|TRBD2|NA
CATSRRLAGLTSTDTQYF
TGTGCCACCAGCAGGAGGCTAGCGGGTTTAACTAGCACAGATACGCAGTATTTT
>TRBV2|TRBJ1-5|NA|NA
CASSVLGSNQPQHF
TGTGCCAGCAGTGTATTAGGGAGCAATCAGCCCCAGCATTTT
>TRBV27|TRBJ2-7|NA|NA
CASSLRGDAVYEQYF
TGTGCCAGCAGTTTAAGGGGAGATGCTGTCTACGAGCAGTACTTC
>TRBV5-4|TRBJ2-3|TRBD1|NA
CASSLASGQGMDTQYF
TGTGCCAGCAGCTTGGCCTCGGGACAGGGGATGGATACGCAGTATTTT
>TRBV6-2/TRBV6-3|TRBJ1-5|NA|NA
CASSYGEGQGVVRGNQPQHF
TGTGCCAGCAGTTATGGGGAAGGGCAAGGCGTCGTCCGAGGCAATCAGCCCCAGCATTTT
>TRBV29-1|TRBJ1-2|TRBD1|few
CSGQGAQGYTF
TGCAGCGGCCAGGGGGCGCAAGGCTACACCTTC
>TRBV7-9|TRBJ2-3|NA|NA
CASSRPTETRPTDTQYF
TGTGCCAGCAGCAGACCAACGGAGACCCGGCCCACAGATACGCAGTATTTT
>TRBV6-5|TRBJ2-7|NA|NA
CASSYERTSSYEQYF
TGTGCCAGCAGTTACGAGAGGACTTCCTCCTACGAGCAGTACTTC
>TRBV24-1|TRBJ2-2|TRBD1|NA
CASSGQSNGELFF
TGTGCCAGCTCGGGACAGTCGAACGGGGAGCTGTTTTTT
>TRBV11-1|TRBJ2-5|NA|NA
CASSLWDTRQTQYF
TGTGCCAGCAGCTTATGGGACACACGGCAGACCCAGTACTTC
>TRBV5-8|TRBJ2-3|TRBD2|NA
CASSLPGAGGQDTQYF
TGTGCCAGCAGCCTTCCGGGGGCGGGGGGTCAAGATACGCAGTATTTT
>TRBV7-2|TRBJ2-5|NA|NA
CASSFYRVVPQETQYF
TGTGCCAGCAGCTTTTACAGGGTCGTCCCCCAAGAGACCCAGTACTTC
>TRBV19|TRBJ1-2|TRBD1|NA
CASIANPGQGAERYGYTF
TGTGCCAGTATTGCAAATCCGGGACAGGGGGCGGAGAGATATGGCTACACCTTC
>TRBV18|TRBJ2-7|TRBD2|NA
CASSPRGGGYEQYF
TGTGCCAGCTCTCCCCGGGGGGGAGGCTACGAGCAGTACTTC
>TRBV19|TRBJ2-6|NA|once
CASSTPGANVLTF
TGTGCCAGTAGTACCCCTGGGGCCAACGTCCTGACTTTC
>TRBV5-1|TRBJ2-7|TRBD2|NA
CASSGRTSGGATYEQYF
TGCGCCAGCAGCGGACGGACTAGCGGGGGGGCCACCTACGAGCAGTACTTC
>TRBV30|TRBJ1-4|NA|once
CAWSVAGINEKLFF
TGTGCCTGGAGTGTGGCGGGGATCAATGAAAAACTGTTTTTT
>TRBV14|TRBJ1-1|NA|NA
CASSQVHNRAFF
TGTGCCAGCAGCCAAGTACACAACAGAGCTTTCTTT
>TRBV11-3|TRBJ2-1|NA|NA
CASSLGGGTYNEQFF
TGTGCCAGCAGCTTAGGTGGTGGGACTTACAATGAGCAGTTCTTC
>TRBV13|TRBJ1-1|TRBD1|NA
CASSLVSTGGWRNTEAFF
TGTGCCAGCAGCCTAGTCTCAACAGGGGGCTGGCGTAACACTGAAGCTTTCTTT
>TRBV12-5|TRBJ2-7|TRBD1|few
CASGLVAWDRRPEQYF
TGTGCTAGTGGTTTGGTAGCGTGGGACAGGAGACCCGAGCAGTACTTC
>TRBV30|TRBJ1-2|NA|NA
CAWITQGGGYTF
TGTGCCTGGATTACCCAGGGAGGGGGCTACACCTTC
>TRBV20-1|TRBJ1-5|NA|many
CSASLLQGTAQPQHF
TGCAGTGCTAGTTTGTTACAGGGTACGGCTCAGCCCCAGCATTTT
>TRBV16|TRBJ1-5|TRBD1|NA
CASSPRQGSNQPQHF
TGTGCCAGCAGCCCTAGACAGGGTAGTAATCAGCCCCAGCATTTT